This T cell receptor (beta chain) was retrieved from a study of blood T cells in healthy people across ages. The germline V gene has CDR1 SNHLY and CDR2 FYNNEI. This CDR3 has 14 amino acids. Trimming removed 8 bases from V and 7 bases from J; junction bases left unmatched: 11. Sample-barcoded 5' priming and a J-beta primer mix drove a second PCR of roughly 7 to 11 cycles. TCRdb recomputed calls from the 5' RACE reads with MiXCR, one row per CDR3 protein. The table includes about 2 million distinct CDR3 sequences, around half detected once. The material sequenced was blood. The clonotype comes from a middle-aged woman in good health. The rearrangement joins TRBV2 to TRBJ1-2; 9 bases are a match to TRBD1. The chain's CDR3 is CASGGQGAVLGYTF. DNA of the CDR3: TGTGCCAGCGGGGGACAGGGTGCGGTGCTTGGCTACACCTTC. The complete variable domain, with remaining parts taken from reference TRBV2 and TRBJ1-2, reads EPEVTQTPSHQVTQMGQEVILRCVPISNHLYFYWYRQILGQKVEFLVSFYNNEISEKSEIFDDQFSVERPDGSNFTLKIRSTKLEDSAMYFCASGGQGAVLGYTFGSGTRLTVV.